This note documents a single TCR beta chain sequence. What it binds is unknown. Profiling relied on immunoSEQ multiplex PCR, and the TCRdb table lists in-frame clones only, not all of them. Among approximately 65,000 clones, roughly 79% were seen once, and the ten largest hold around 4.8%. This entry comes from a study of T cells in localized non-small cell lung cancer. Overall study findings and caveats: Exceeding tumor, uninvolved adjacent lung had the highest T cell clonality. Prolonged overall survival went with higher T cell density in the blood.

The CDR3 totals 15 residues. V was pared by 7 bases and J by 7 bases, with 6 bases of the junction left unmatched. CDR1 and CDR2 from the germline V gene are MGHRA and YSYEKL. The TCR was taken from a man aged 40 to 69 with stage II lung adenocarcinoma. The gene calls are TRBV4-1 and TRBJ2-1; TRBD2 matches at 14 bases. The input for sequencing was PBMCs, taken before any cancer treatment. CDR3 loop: CASMTSGRAGNEQFF. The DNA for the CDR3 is TGCGCCAGCATGACTAGCGGGAGGGCCGGGAATGAGCAGTTCTTC.